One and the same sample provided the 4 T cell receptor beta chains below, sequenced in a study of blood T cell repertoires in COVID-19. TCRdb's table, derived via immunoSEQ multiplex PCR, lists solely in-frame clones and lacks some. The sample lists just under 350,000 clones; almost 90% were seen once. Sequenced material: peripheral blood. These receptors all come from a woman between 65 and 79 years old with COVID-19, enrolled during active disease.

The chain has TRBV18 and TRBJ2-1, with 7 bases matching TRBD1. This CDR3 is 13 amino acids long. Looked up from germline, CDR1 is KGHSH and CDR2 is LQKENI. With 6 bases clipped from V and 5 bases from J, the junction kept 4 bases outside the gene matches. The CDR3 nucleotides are TGTGCCAGCTCCCTCGGACAGGACAATGAGCAGTTCTTC. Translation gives CASSLGQDNEQFF.

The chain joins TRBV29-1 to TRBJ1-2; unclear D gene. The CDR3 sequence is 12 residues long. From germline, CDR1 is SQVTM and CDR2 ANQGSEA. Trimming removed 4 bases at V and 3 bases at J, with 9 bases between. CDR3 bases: TGCAGCGTTGTCCATACTGACTATGGCTACACCTTC. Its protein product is CSVVHTDYGYTF.

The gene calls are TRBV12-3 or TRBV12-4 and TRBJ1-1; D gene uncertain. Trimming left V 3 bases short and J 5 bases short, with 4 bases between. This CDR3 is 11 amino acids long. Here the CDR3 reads CASSLSTEAFF. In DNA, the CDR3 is TGTGCCAGCAGTTTGTCGACTGAAGCTTTCTTT.

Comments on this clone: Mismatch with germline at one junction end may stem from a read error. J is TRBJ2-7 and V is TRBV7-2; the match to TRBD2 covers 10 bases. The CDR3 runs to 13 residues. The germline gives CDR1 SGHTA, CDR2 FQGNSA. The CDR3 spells CASSIAGGGEQYF. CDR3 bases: TGTGCCAGCAGCATAGCGGGAGGAGGCGAGCAGTACTTC.